One sample yielded the 8 T cell receptor beta chains listed below, sequenced in a study of cytomegalovirus exposure and HLA in healthy donors. Primers for the PCR totalled 60 Vbeta and 13 Jbeta. Data came from immunoSEQ multiplex PCR; TCRdb stores just in-frame clones and leaves some out. The listing records 150,000 to 250,000 clones. Sequencing used PBMCs. The origin of the receptors is a boy aged 10-17 years in good health and CMV-seronegative.

DNA for the CDR3: TGTGCCAGCACCCGACCTCCGGGACAGGGGAAGACCCAGTACTTC. This encodes CASTRPPGQGKTQYF. The chain couples TRBV2 to TRBJ2-5; 10 nucleotides match TRBD1. The junction had 11 bases not matched to a gene; V was cut back by 7 bases and J by 6 bases. CDR1 SNHLY and CDR2 FYNNEI come from the germline V gene. CDR3 length: 15 residues.

This chain joins TRBV6-1 and TRBJ1-5; tentative D call: TRBD1 (5 bases). This CDR3 region has 14 residues. In germline, CDR1 is MNHNS, CDR2 SASEGT. V shed 5 bases and J shed 5 bases, with 13 bases lying between them. The CDR3 coding sequence is TGTGCCAGCAGTTATACAGGAATTGATCAGCCCCAGCATTTT. This sequence encodes CASSYTGIDQPQHF.

The V and J genes are TRBV10-2 and TRBJ1-1; D is ambiguous. Per the germline V gene, CDR1 is WSHSY and CDR2 is SAAADI. V was pared by 7 bases and J by 8 bases, with 11 bases between. The CDR3 has 11 residues. This chain's CDR3 is CASTVREEAFF. The CDR3, as DNA: TGCGCCAGCACAGTGAGGGAGGAAGCTTTCTTT.

The chain links TRBV7-2 to TRBJ1-2; D ambiguous. CDR3 size: 13 residues. V lost 5 bases, J lost 6 bases, and 13 bases lay in between. Germline-derived CDR1 and CDR2 are SGHTA and FQGNSA. CDR3 in amino acids: CASSPPWRDGYTF. CDR3 coding DNA: TGTGCCAGCAGCCCCCCGTGGAGGGATGGCTACACCTTC.

J is TRBJ1-1 and V is TRBV7-3; the D is unclear. The CDR3 is made up of 15 amino acids. V was shortened by 0 bases and J by 1 base, with 9 bases between the two germline ends. Looked up from germline, CDR1 is SGHTA and CDR2 is FQGTGA. CDR3 coding DNA: TGTGCCAGCAGCTTAACTCACGAGGCGAACACTGAAGCTTTCTTT. This gives the protein CASSLTHEANTEAFF.

The J gene is TRBJ1-5, the V gene TRBV7-2; D gene unclear. CDR1 is SGHTA and CDR2 is FQGNSA in the germline V gene. This CDR3 has 13 residues. Trimming pared 4 bases from V and 5 bases from J, leaving 9 bases between. CDR3 region: CASSYSGDQPQHF. For the CDR3, the DNA is TGTGCCAGCAGCTATAGCGGGGATCAGCCCCAGCATTTT.

V usage is TRBV1 and J usage is TRBJ2-7; TRBD1 is taken as the D call from the table, unchecked against the DNA. TRBV1 is assigned pseudogene status. The CDR3 is 14 amino acids. For the CDR3, the DNA is TGCACCAGCAGTCCGGGACACCTCCTGGACGAGCAGTACTTC. It yields the protein CTSSPGHLLDEQYF.

The gene calls are TRBV5-4 and TRBJ2-1; 14 bases agree with TRBD2. With 0 bases clipped from V and 9 bases from J, the junction kept 2 bases outside the gene matches. The CDR3 runs to 15 residues. Looked up from germline, CDR1 is SGHNT and CDR2 is YYREEE (reference sequence). CDR3 DNA: TGTGCCAGCAGCTTGGCGGGACTAGCGGGGGTTGAGCAGTTCTTC. Protein: CASSLAGLAGVEQFF.